This T cell receptor beta chain stems from a study of blood T cells in healthy people across ages. Study overall: In model experiments, template switching was able to capture about one barcoded beta molecule for every two T cells that were present. The study, taken as a whole, reports: More naive CD4+ cells and higher diversity were found in long-lived than in aged donors. What prevented conclusive comparison of naive and antigen-experienced cells was that PBMCs were unsorted.

This clonotype has ten or more counts. Its antigen is undetermined. A sample-barcoded 5' primer and a J-beta primer mix were used in a second PCR of roughly 7 to 11 cycles. TCRdb redid the calling of the 5' RACE reads with MiXCR, one entry per CDR3 protein. The repertoire holds more than 900,000 distinct CDR3 sequences, with just under 30% as singletons. V lost 4 bases to trimming and J lost 4 bases, with 14 bases between them. Germline V lookup: CDR1 MNHEY, CDR2 SVGEGT. This CDR3 is built from 14 residues. The sample also formed part of further work on T cells of mothers and their children.

The chain uses TRBV6-2 or TRBV6-3 and TRBJ2-7; D remains ambiguous. The sample taken for sequencing was blood. The source of this sequence is a woman in her forties in good health. The CDR3 coding sequence is TGTGCCAGCAGTTTAACTGACGCTCGTTACGAGCAGTACTTC. Its translation is CASSLTDARYEQYF.